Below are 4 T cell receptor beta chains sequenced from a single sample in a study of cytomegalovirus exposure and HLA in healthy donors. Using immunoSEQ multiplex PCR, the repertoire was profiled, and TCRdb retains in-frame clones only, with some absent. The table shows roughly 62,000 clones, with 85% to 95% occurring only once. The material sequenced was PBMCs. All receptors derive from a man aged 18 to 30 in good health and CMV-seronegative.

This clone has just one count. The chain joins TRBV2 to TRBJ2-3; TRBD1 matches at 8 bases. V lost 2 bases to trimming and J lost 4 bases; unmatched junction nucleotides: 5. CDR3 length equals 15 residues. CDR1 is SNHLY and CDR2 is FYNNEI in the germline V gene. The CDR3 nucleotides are TGTGCCAGCAGTGAACAGGGGGCCCTAGCAGATACGCAGTATTTT. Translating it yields CASSEQGALADTQYF.

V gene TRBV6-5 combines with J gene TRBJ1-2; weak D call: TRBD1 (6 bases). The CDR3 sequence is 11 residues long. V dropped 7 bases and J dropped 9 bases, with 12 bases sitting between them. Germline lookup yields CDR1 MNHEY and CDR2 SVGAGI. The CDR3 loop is CASIHGQSYTF. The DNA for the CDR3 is TGTGCCAGCATCCATGGACAGAGCTACACCTTC.

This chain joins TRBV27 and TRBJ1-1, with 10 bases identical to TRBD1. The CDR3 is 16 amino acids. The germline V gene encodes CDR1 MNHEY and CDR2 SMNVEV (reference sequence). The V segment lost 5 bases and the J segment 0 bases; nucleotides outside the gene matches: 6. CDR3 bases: TGTGCCAGCAGTCCGGGACAGGGGAATTTGAACACTGAAGCTTTCTTT. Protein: CASSPGQGNLNTEAFF.

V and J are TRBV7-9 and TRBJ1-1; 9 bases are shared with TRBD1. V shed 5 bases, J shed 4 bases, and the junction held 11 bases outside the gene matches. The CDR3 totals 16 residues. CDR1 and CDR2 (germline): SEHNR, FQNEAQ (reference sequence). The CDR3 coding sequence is TGTGCCAGCAGCCGACCTACGGACAGGGGTGTCACTGAAGCTTTCTTT. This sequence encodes CASSRPTDRGVTEAFF.